This T cell receptor beta chain is from a study of shared clonotypes between healthy human individuals. Participating donors were healthy, HIV-negative adults free of recent acute infections or vaccinations. The donor cohort consisted entirely of Caucasian adults residing in Nashville, Tennessee. The split of CD4+ cells yielded CD45RA+ naive and CD45RA-negative memory subsets. The germline V and J ends were trimmed by 2 bases and 6 bases, with 13 bases remaining between them. Germline V gene data show CDR1 as GTSNPN and CDR2 as SVGIG (reference sequence). There are 13 residues in the CDR3. The assay was immunoSEQ multiplex PCR, and TCRdb's table has in-frame clones only and misses some. The profile covers roughly 1,000,000 clones, with approximately 80% appearing a single time and 0.5% to 0.65% taken by the ten largest.

The chain recombines TRBV30 with TRBJ2-5, with a possible D match to TRBD1 (6 bases). The sequence was obtained from a man between 18 and 35 years old in good health. Some clones in this sample may be carry-over from other donors' samples. Material: memory CD4+ T cells from PBMCs. The subset: CD45RA-negative fraction. The CDR3 DNA sequence: TGTGCCTGGAGTCAACAGGGTGGGCAGACCCAGTACTTC. This sequence encodes CAWSQQGGQTQYF. Using reference TRBV30 and TRBJ2-5 for the parts outside the CDR3, the full variable domain is SQTIHQWPATLVQPVGSPLSLECTVEGTSNPNLYWYRQAAGRGLQLLFYSVGIGQISSEVPQNLSASRPQDRQFILSSKKLLLSDSGFYLCAWSQQGGQTQYFGPGTRLLVL.